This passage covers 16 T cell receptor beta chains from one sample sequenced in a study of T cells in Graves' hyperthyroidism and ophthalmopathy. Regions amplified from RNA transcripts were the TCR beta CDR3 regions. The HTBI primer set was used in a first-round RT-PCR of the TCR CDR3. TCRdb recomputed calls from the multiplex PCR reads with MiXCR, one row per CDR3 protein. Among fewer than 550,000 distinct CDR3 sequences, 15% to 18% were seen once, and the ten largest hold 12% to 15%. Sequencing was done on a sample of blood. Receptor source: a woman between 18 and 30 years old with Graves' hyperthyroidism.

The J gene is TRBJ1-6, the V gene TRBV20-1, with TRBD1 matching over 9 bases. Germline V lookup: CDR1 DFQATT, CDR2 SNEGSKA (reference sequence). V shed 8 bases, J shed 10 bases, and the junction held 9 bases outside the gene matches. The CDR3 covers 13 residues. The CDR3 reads CSTPGQGRSPLHF. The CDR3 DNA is TGCAGTACACCGGGACAGGGTAGATCACCCCTCCACTTT.

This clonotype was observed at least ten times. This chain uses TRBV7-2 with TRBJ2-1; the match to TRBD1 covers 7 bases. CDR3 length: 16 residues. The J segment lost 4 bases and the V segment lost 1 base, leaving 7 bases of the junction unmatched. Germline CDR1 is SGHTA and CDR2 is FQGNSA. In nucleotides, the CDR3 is TGTGCCAGCAGCTTAGTTAGGACAGGCCCGTACAATGAGCAGTTCTTC. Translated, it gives CASSLVRTGPYNEQFF.

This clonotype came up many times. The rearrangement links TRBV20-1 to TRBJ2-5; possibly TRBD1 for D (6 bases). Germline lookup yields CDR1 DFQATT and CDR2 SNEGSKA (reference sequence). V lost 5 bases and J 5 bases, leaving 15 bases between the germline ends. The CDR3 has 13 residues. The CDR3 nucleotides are TGCAGTGCTGATACAGGGATCGGGGAGACCCAGTACTTC. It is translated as CSADTGIGETQYF.

CDR3 bases: TGTGCCATCAGTGAGATCACTAACACCGGGGAGCTGTTTTTT. Residues: CAISEITNTGELFF. This sequence joins TRBV10-3 and TRBJ2-2; D is unresolved. The CDR3 runs to 14 residues. The germline V and J ends were trimmed by 2 bases and 2 bases, with 6 bases remaining between them. Per the germline V gene, CDR1 is ENHRY and CDR2 is SYGVKD.

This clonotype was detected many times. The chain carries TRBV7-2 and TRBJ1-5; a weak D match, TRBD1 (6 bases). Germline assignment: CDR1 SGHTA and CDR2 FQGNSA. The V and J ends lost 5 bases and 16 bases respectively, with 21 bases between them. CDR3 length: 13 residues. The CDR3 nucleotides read TGTGCCAGCAGCGAAGACGGGACACGGGGTCGACATTTT. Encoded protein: CASSEDGTRGRHF.

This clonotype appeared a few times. The CDR3 DNA reads TGTGCCAGCAACCCGACCGGGGGGGCTACGCAGTATTTT. It encodes CASNPTGGATQYF. This rearrangement joins TRBV12-3 or TRBV12-4 to TRBJ2-3, with 8 bases fitting TRBD2. Trimming cost V 7 bases and J 8 bases; bases outside gene matches: 8. The CDR3 sequence is 13 residues long.

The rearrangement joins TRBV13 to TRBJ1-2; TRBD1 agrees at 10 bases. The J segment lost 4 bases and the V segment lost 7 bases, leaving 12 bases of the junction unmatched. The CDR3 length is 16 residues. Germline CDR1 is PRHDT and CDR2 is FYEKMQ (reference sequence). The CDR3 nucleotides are TGTGCCAGCACAATAGGCGGACAGGGGGAAATCTATGGCTACACCTTC. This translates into CASTIGGQGEIYGYTF.

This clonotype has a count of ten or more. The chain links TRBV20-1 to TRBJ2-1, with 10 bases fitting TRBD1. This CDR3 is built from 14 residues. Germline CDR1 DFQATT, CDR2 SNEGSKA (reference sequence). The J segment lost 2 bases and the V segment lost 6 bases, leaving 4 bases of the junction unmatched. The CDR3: CSASGQGTYNEQFF. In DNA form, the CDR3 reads TGCAGTGCGTCGGGACAGGGGACCTACAATGAGCAGTTCTTC.

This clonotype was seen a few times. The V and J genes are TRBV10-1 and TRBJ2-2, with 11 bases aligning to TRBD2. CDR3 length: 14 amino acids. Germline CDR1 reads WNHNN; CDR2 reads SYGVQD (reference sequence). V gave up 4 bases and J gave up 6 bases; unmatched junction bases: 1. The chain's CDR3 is CASSVTSGAGELFF. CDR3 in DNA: TGCGCCAGCAGTGTGACTAGCGGGGCCGGGGAGCTGTTTTTT.

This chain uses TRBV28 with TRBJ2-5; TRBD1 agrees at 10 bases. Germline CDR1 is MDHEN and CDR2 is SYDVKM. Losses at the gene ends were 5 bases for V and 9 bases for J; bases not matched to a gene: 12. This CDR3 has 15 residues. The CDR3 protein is CASSPSGTGAGAQYF. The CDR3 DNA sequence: TGTGCCAGCAGTCCCTCCGGGACAGGGGCCGGGGCCCAGTACTTC.

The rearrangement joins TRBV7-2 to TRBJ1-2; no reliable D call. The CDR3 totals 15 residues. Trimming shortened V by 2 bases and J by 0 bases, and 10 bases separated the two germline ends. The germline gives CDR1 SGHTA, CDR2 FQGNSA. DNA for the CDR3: TGTGCCAGCAGCTTATTGGGCGGTCCTAACTATGGCTACACCTTC. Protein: CASSLLGGPNYGYTF.

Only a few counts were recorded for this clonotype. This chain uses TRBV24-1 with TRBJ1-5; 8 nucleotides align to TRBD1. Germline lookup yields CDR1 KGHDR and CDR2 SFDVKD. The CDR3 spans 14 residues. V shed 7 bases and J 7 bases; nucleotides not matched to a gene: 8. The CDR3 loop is CATSTDRVRQPQHF. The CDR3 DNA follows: TGTGCCACCAGCACGGACAGGGTTCGCCAGCCCCAGCATTTT.

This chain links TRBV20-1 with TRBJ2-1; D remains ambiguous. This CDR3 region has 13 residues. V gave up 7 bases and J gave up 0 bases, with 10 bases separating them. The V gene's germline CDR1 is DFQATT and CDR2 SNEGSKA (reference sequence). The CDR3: CSVSGASYNEQFF. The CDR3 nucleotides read TGCAGTGTGTCAGGCGCCTCCTACAATGAGCAGTTCTTC.

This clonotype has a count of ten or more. The CDR3 sequence is CSARRLAGAYEQYF. As DNA, the CDR3 is TGCAGTGCCCGTCGACTAGCGGGGGCCTACGAGCAGTACTTC. The V gene is TRBV20-1, the J gene TRBJ2-7; 12 bases are shared with TRBD2. There are 14 residues in the CDR3. Germline CDR1 reads DFQATT; CDR2 reads SNEGSKA (reference sequence). Trimming cost V 6 bases and J 2 bases; bases outside gene matches: 5.

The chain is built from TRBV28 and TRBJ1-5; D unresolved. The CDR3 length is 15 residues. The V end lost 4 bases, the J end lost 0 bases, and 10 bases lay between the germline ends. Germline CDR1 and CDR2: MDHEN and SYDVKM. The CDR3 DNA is TGTGCCAGCAGTTATGCGGGCGTTAGCAATCAGCCCCAGCATTTT. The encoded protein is CASSYAGVSNQPQHF.

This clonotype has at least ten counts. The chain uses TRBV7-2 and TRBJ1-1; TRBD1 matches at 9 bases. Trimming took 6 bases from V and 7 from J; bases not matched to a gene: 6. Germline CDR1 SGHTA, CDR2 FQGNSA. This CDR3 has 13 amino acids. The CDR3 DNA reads TGTGCCAGCAGTACAGGGGGCGGGGGTGAAGCTTTCTTT. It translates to CASSTGGGGEAFF.